The 10 T cell receptor beta chains reported below all come from one sample, sequenced in a study of CD8 T cells in Susac syndrome. Reverse transcription used about 0.45 to 1 ug RNA and random hexamers. A single record per CDR3 protein comes from TCRdb applying MiXCR to the immunoSEQ multiplex PCR reads. The sample consists of over 350,000 distinct CDR3 sequences, around 85% of them appearing once. Sequencing input: CD8+ T cells from PBMCs. The receptors originated from a human donor with multiple sclerosis.

The rearrangement joins TRBV19 to TRBJ1-5; 8 nucleotides line up with TRBD1. With V trimmed by 1 base and J by 7 bases, 6 bases remained unmatched. The germline gives CDR1 LNHDA, CDR2 SQIVND (reference sequence). The CDR3 loop spans 15 amino acids. The CDR3 DNA is TGTGCCAGTAGTATAGGAGGACAGGGAGTCCAGCCCCAGCATTTT. It is translated as CASSIGGQGVQPQHF.

The genes are TRBV5-1 and TRBJ2-3; D gene unclear. CDR1 is SGHRS and CDR2 is YFSETQ in the germline V gene. The CDR3 extends over 15 amino acids. With 7 bases removed from V and 2 bases from J, the gap between germline ends came to 17 bases. The CDR3 region is CASDPGEGITDTQYF. The CDR3 DNA sequence: TGCGCCAGCGACCCAGGAGAAGGAATCACAGATACGCAGTATTTT.

The V call is TRBV27, the J call TRBJ1-1; no firm D call. The CDR3 consists of 14 residues. The germline CDR1 and CDR2 sequences are MNHEY and SMNVEV (reference sequence). V was pared by 0 bases and J by 1 base, with 6 bases between. In DNA, the CDR3 is TGTGCCAGCAGTTTATCGCGGGGGAACACTGAAGCTTTCTTT. As protein: CASSLSRGNTEAFF.

This chain's CDR3 is CASSPTADSNQPQHF. The CDR3, as DNA: TGTGCCAGCAGCCCGACAGCTGATAGCAATCAGCCCCAGCATTTT. The chain has TRBV5-5 and TRBJ1-5; tentatively, D is TRBD1 (5 bases). In germline, CDR1 is SGHKS, CDR2 YYEKEE (reference sequence). The length of the CDR3 is 15 residues. V lost 4 bases to trimming and J lost 0 bases, with 11 bases between them.

This rearrangement joins TRBV30 to TRBJ1-2; tentatively, D is TRBD1 (5 bases). The CDR3 runs to 12 residues. Germline lookup yields CDR1 GTSNPN and CDR2 SVGIG (reference sequence). V lost 5 bases and J lost 9, with 16 bases in between. The CDR3 is CAWGTVSWSYTF. CDR3 nucleotides: TGTGCCTGGGGGACCGTCTCTTGGAGCTACACCTTC.

This clonotype is a singleton in its sample. This chain joins TRBV20-1 and TRBJ2-2; D not resolved. Germline loops: CDR1 DFQATT, CDR2 SNEGSKA (reference sequence). The CDR3 has 15 residues. Trimming stripped 0 bases from V and 3 bases from J, with 11 bases between. The CDR3 DNA follows: TGCAGTGCTAGAGATCCGCTTACCTACACCGGGGAGCTGTTTTTT. This codes for CSARDPLTYTGELFF.

The sample holds one count of this clonotype. V usage is TRBV5-4 and J usage is TRBJ2-7; D is perhaps TRBD1 or TRBD2 (5 bases each). This CDR3 spans 15 amino acids. V lost 5 bases and J lost 5, with 20 bases in between. Germline values: CDR1 SGHNT, CDR2 YYREEE (reference sequence). Here the CDR3 DNA reads TGTGCCAGCAGGAGCGTGGGGGAGCCCCGAAACGAGCAGTACTTC. Encoded protein: CASRSVGEPRNEQYF.

The chain employs TRBV2 and TRBJ2-1; D is ambiguous. The CDR3 contains 14 residues. The ends were cut back, 1 base at V and 5 bases at J, with 9 bases in the middle. Germline V lookup: CDR1 SNHLY, CDR2 FYNNEI. The CDR3 nucleotides read TGTGCCAGCAGTGAAGACTCCTATAACAATGAGCAGTTCTTC. Its translation is CASSEDSYNNEQFF.

This clonotype was seen a single time. The V call is TRBV27, the J call TRBJ1-1; no clear D. The germline V gene has CDR1 MNHEY and CDR2 SMNVEV (reference sequence). Between the trimmed V and J ends, which lost 7 bases and 11 bases, there was a span of 26 bases. The CDR3 is 15 amino acids. The CDR3 loop is CASNVIGSALLGAFF. For the CDR3, the DNA is TGTGCCAGCAATGTAATTGGATCGGCTCTCCTTGGGGCTTTCTTT.

The CDR3 is CASSEGGTDLSFEAFF. The CDR3 bases are TGTGCCAGCAGTGAAGGAGGTACAGATCTAAGCTTTGAAGCTTTCTTT. V is TRBV6-1 and J is TRBJ1-1; D ambiguous. The germline V gene encodes CDR1 MNHNS and CDR2 SASEGT. V lost 1 base, J lost 7 bases, and 19 bases lay in between. This CDR3 is built from 16 residues.